Included here is one T cell receptor (beta chain) sequence, with context. Antigen unknown. The TCR beta libraries were generated through quantitative 5'-RACE incorporating molecular barcodes. In TCRdb, the 5' RACE reads were re-called with MiXCR into one record per CDR3 protein. The table has roughly 240,000 distinct CDR3 sequences, roughly 32% seen once. V was trimmed by 3 bases and J by 4 bases, leaving 15 bases between them. The germline V gene encodes CDR1 DFQATT and CDR2 SNEGSKA (reference sequence). This CDR3 spans 14 amino acids. This sample stems from a study of CD8 T cells in ankylosing spondylitis. Study findings and constraints: Clones linked to the disease showed a CD8+ phenotype. They occurred at relatively low frequencies in peripheral blood. Apparently characteristic of ankylosing spondylitis blood was a TCR beta motif (roughly eight highly homologous variants).

The chain is built from TRBV20-1 and TRBJ2-5; no clear D. Material: blood, either unsorted or a sorted T cell fraction (not recorded which). This TCR came from a male donor with ankylosing spondylitis or in good health (not recorded which). In DNA form, the CDR3 reads TGCAGTGCTAGGCAGGAACCACTGAGAGAGACCCAGTACTTC. It translates to CSARQEPLRETQYF.